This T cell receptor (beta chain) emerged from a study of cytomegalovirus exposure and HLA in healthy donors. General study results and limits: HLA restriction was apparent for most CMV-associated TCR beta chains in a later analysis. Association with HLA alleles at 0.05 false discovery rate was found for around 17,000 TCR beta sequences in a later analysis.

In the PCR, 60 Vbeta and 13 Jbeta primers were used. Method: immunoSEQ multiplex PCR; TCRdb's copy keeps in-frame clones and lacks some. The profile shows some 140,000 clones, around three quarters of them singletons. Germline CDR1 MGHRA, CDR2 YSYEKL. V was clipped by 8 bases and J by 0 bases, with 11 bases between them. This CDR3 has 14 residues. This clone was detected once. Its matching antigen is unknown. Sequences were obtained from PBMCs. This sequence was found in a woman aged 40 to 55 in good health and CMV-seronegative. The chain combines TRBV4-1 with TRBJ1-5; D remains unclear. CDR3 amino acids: CASHQSYSNQPQHF. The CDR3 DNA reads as TGCGCCAGCCACCAATCCTATAGCAATCAGCCCCAGCATTTT.